Below, 13 T cell receptor beta chains from the same sample are listed, as sequenced in a study of Ad26.COV2.S vaccination and SARS-CoV-2 variants. The protocol was immunoSEQ multiplex PCR, while the TCRdb copy is restricted to in-frame clones and leaves out a portion. Of about 420,000 clones listed, 70% to 90% are singletons. The treatment is: 15 to 20 received Ad26.COV2.S at low or high dose, single or two shots; five or six received placebo; per-sample allocation not given. Sampling was done on day 63 after the first vaccine or placebo injection. Source: peripheral blood, taken in a trial of Ad26.COV2.S vaccine versus placebo. The receptors here all came from a person between 18 and 59 years old who received the Ad26.COV2.S COVID-19 vaccine or a placebo.

On this clone itself: Germline and junction disagree at one end, which may indicate a read error. This sequence joins TRBV2 and TRBJ2-2; the D gene is possibly TRBD1 (5 bases). CDR3 size: 17 residues. From germline, CDR1 is SNHLY and CDR2 FYNNEI. The CDR3 protein is CARSVVTAKIATGELFF. The CDR3 coding sequence is TGTGCCAGAAGTGTTGTGACAGCCAAGATCGCCACCGGGGAGCTGTTTTTT.

This chain uses TRBV21-1 with TRBJ1-4; the table's D call, TRBD1, has no DNA check behind it. TRBV21-1 is flagged as a pseudogene. The CDR3 consists of 15 residues. The CDR3 loop reads CASRFTRDRGEKLFF. CDR3 bases: TGTGCCAGCAGATTCACCCGGGACAGGGGTGAAAAACTGTTTTTT.

The CDR3 region is CASSQGTGSGANVLTF. CDR3 DNA: TGCGCCAGCAGCCAAGGAACGGGATCTGGGGCCAACGTCCTGACTTTC. The V call is TRBV4-1, the J call TRBJ2-6, with D possibly being TRBD2 (5 bases). The CDR3 extends over 16 amino acids. The germline V and J ends were trimmed by 1 base and 1 base, with 8 bases remaining between them. Germline values: CDR1 MGHRA, CDR2 YSYEKL.

This clone was counted between two and nine times. This chain connects TRBV28 to TRBJ1-2; no clear D. The CDR3 contains 14 residues. V lost 6 bases and J 4 bases, leaving 15 bases between the germline ends. CDR1 and CDR2 (germline): MDHEN, SYDVKM. The CDR3 DNA sequence: TGTGCCAGCAGATCGACCTTGACCCTCTATGGCTACACCTTC. It is translated as CASRSTLTLYGYTF.

The chain is built from TRBV7-2 and TRBJ1-2; D is perhaps TRBD1 (5 bases). V dropped 7 bases and J dropped 5 bases, with 14 bases sitting between them. Germline V gives CDR1 SGHTA, CDR2 FQGNSA. The CDR3 loop spans 13 amino acids. CDR3 sequence reads: CASKDTDFYGYTF. CDR3 bases: TGTGCCAGCAAGGACACAGATTTTTATGGCTACACCTTC. Full variable domain (outside the CDR3, taken from reference TRBV7-2 and TRBJ1-2): GAGVSQSPSNKVTEKGKDVELRCDPISGHTALYWYRQSLGQGLEFLIYFQGNSAPDKSGLPSDRFSAERTGGSVSTLTIQRTQQEDSAVYLCASKDTDFYGYTFGSGTRLTVV.

The chain is built from TRBV6-5 and TRBJ1-6; D remains unclear. V lost 7 bases and J 0 bases, leaving 10 bases between the germline ends. The CDR3 is 15 residues long. In germline, CDR1 is MNHEY, CDR2 SVGAGI. CDR3 DNA sequence: TGTGCCAGCATGGGCCTAAGCTCCTATAATTCACCCCTCCACTTT. This gives the protein CASMGLSSYNSPLHF.

This clone was recorded once. The CDR3 spells CASILDISGSYEQYF. The CDR3 coding sequence is TGTGCCAGCATCCTGGACATCTCAGGGTCCTACGAGCAGTACTTC. The rearrangement links TRBV7-2 to TRBJ2-7; tentative D call: TRBD1 (5 bases). This CDR3 contains 15 residues. Between the trimmed V and J ends, which lost 7 bases and 1 base, there was a span of 17 bases. Germline lookup yields CDR1 SGHTA and CDR2 FQGNSA.

A single count supports this clone. The chain recombines TRBV7-8 with TRBJ1-2; D gene ambiguous. The CDR3 has 13 amino acids. Germline CDR1 reads SGHVS; CDR2 reads FQNEAQ. Trimming pared 5 bases from V and 6 bases from J, leaving 13 bases between. As DNA, the CDR3 is TGTGCCAGCAGCAGAGTAGGGAGGGATGGCTACACCTTC. It codes for CASSRVGRDGYTF.

This clone was seen ten or more times. The chain combines TRBV6-2 or TRBV6-3 with TRBJ2-6; the D is unclear. There are 15 residues in the CDR3. V gave up 2 bases and J gave up 2 bases, with 7 bases separating them. CDR1 is MNHEY and CDR2 is SVGEGT in the germline V gene. In nucleotides, the CDR3 is TGTGCCAGCAGTTACGAGGTTGCTGGGGCCAACGTCCTGACTTTC. It translates to CASSYEVAGANVLTF.

The chain carries TRBV5-4 and TRBJ2-2; D is perhaps TRBD1 or TRBD2 (5 bases each). Between the trimmed V and J ends, which lost 9 bases and 4 bases, there was a span of 31 bases. Germline CDR1 SGHNT, CDR2 YYREEE (reference sequence). This CDR3 spans 19 amino acids. CDR3 bases: TGTGCCATCCAACGTCCTGGGGGTACGGGTAGCTCTCTCACCGGGGAGCTGTTTTTT. Residues: CAIQRPGGTGSSLTGELFF. Based on the CDR3 plus reference TRBV5-4 and TRBJ2-2, the full variable domain is ETGVTQSPTHLIKTRGQQVTLRCSSQSGHNTVSWYQQALGQGPQFIFQYYREEENGRGNFPPRFSGLQFPNYSSELNVNALELDDSALYLCAIQRPGGTGSSLTGELFFGEGSRLTVL.

The V and J genes are TRBV2 and TRBJ2-3, with 12 bases identical to TRBD2. This CDR3 comprises 17 residues. The V segment lost 9 bases and the J segment 5 bases; nucleotides outside the gene matches: 15. CDR1 SNHLY and CDR2 FYNNEI come from the germline V gene. This chain's CDR3 is CARRVASSGGARDTQYF. As DNA, the CDR3 is TGTGCCAGGCGAGTGGCGTCTAGCGGGGGGGCAAGAGATACGCAGTATTTT.

The chain recombines TRBV28 with TRBJ2-5; the match to TRBD1 covers 8 bases. The trim removed 6 bases at V and 1 base at J, leaving 1 base unmatched. From germline, CDR1 is MDHEN and CDR2 SYDVKM. The CDR3 has 13 residues. The CDR3 nucleotides are TGTGCCAGCAGGGGGACAGGCCAAGAGACCCAGTACTTC. This codes for CASRGTGQETQYF.

The chain joins TRBV9 to TRBJ2-3; D is perhaps TRBD1 (6 bases). Trimming cost V 4 bases and J 5 bases, with 17 bases left between them. The CDR3 is 15 amino acids. Germline CDR1 is SGDLS and CDR2 is YYNGEE. The CDR3 protein is CASSPSDSEGDTQYF. For the CDR3, the DNA is TGTGCCAGCAGCCCCTCGGACAGTGAAGGAGATACGCAGTATTTT.